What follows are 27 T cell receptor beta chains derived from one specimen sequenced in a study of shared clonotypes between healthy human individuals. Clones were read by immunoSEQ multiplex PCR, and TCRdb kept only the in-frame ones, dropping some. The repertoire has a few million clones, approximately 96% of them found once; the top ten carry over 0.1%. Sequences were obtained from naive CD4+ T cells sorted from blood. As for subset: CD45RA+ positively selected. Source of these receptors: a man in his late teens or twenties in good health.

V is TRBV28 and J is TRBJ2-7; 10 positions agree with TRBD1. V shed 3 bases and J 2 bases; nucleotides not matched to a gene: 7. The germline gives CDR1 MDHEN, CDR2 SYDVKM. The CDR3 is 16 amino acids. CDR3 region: CASSFSLGQGAYEQYF. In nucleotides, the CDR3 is TGTGCCAGCAGTTTTTCGTTAGGACAGGGGGCCTACGAGCAGTACTTC.

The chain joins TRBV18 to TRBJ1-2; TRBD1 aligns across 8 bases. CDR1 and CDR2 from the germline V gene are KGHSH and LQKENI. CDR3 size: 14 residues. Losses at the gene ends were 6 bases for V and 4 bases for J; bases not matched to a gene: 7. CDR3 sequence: CASSKQGASYGYTF. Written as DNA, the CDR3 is TGTGCCAGCTCGAAGCAGGGGGCCTCCTATGGCTACACCTTC.

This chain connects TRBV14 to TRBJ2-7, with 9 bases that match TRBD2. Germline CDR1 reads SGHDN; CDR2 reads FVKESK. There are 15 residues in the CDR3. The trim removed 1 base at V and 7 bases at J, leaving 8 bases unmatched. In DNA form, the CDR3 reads TGTGCCAGCAGCCAAGGAATAGCGGGAGTGTATGAGCAGTACTTC. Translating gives CASSQGIAGVYEQYF.

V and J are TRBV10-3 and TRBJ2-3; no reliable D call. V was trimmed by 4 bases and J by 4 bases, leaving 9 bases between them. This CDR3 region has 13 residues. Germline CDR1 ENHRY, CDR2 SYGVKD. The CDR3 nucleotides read TGTGCCATCAGTGTTATAAGGTCAGATACGCAGTATTTT. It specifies CAISVIRSDTQYF.

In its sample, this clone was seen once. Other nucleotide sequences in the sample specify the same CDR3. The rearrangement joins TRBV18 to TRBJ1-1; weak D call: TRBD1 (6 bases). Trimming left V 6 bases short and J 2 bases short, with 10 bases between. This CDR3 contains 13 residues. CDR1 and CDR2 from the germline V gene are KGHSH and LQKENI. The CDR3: CASSPRGNTEAFF. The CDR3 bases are TGTGCCAGCTCCCCCAGGGGTAACACTGAAGCTTTCTTT. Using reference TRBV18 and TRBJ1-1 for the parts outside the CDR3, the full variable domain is NAGVMQNPRHLVRRRGQEARLRCSPMKGHSHVYWYRQLPEEGLKFMVYLQKENIIDESGMPKERFSAEFPKEGPSILRIQQVVRGDSAAYFCASSPRGNTEAFFGQGTRLTVV.

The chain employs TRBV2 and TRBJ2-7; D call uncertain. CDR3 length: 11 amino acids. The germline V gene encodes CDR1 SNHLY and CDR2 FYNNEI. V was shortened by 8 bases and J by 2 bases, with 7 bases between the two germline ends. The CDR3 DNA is TGTGCCAGCGTAACAACCTACGAGCAGTACTTC. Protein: CASVTTYEQYF.

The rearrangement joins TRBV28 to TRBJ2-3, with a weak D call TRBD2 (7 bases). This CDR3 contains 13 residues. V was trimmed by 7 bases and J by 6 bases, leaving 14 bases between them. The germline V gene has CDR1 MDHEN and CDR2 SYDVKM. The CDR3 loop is CASTLGGLDTQYF. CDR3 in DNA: TGTGCCAGCACCCTGGGGGGGCTGGATACGCAGTATTTT.

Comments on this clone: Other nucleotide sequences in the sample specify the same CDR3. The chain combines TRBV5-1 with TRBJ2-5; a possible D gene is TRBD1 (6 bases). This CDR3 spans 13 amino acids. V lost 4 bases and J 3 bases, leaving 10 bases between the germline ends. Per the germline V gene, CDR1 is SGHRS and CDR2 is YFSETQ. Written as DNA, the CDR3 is TGCGCCAGCAGCCGGTGGACAGAAGAGACCCAGTACTTC. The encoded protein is CASSRWTEETQYF.

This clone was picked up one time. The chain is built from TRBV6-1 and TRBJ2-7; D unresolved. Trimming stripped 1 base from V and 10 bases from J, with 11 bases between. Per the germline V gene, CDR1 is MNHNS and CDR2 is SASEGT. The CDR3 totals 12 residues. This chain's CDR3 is CASSEGKAPQYF. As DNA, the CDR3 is TGTGCCAGCAGTGAAGGGAAGGCCCCTCAGTACTTC.

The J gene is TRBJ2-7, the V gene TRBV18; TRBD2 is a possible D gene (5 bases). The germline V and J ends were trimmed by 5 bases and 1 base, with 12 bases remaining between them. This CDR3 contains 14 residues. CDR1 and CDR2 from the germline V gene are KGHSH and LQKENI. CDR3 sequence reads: CASSKRERSYEQYF. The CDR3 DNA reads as TGTGCCAGCTCAAAGAGGGAGCGGTCCTACGAGCAGTACTTC.

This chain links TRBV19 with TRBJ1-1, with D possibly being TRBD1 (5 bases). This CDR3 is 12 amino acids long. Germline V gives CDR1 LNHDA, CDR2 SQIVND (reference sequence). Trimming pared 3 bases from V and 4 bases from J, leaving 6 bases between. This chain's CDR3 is CASSITGTEAFF. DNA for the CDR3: TGTGCCAGTAGTATCACAGGCACTGAAGCTTTCTTT.

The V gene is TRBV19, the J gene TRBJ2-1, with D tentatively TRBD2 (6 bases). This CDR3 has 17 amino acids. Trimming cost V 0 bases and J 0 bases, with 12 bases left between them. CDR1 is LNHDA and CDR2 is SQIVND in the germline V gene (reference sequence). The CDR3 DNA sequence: TGTGCCAGTAGTATAGAGCCGGGGAGGAGCTCCTACAATGAGCAGTTCTTC. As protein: CASSIEPGRSSYNEQFF.

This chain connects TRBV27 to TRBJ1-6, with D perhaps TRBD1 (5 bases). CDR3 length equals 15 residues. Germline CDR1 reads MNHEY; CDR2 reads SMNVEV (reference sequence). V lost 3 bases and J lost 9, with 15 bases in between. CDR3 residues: CASSLGSAGGSPLHF. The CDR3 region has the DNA TGTGCCAGCAGTTTGGGATCGGCCGGGGGTTCACCCCTCCACTTT.

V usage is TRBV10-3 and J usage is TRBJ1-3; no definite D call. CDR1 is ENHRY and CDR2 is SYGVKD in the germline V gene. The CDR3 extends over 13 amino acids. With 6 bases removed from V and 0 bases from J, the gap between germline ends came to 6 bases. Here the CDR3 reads CAIRESSGNTIYF. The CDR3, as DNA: TGTGCCATCAGGGAAAGCTCTGGAAACACCATATATTTT.

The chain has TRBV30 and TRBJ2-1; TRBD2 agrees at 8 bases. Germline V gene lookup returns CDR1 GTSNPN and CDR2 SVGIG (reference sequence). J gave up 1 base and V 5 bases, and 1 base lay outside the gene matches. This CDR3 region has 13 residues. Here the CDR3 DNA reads TGTGCCTGGGAGCGGGGGTCCTACAATGAGCAGTTCTTC. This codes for CAWERGSYNEQFF. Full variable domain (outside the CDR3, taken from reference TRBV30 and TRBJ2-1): SQTIHQWPATLVQPVGSPLSLECTVEGTSNPNLYWYRQAAGRGLQLLFYSVGIGQISSEVPQNLSASRPQDRQFILSSKKLLLSDSGFYLCAWERGSYNEQFFGPGTRLTVL.

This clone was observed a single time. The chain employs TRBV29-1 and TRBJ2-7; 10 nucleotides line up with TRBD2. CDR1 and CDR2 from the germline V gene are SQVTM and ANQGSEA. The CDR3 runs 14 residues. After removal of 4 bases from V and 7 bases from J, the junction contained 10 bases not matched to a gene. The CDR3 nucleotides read TGCAGCGTTGGGGGACTAGCGATATTTTGTGAGCAGTACTTC. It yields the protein CSVGGLAIFCEQYF.

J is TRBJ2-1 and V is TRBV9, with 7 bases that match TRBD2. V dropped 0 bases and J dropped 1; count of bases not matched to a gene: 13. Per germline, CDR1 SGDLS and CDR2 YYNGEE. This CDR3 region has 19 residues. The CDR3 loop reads CASSVAPLLSGGSYNEQFF. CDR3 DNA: TGTGCCAGCAGCGTAGCCCCCTTACTATCGGGGGGTTCCTACAATGAGCAGTTCTTC.

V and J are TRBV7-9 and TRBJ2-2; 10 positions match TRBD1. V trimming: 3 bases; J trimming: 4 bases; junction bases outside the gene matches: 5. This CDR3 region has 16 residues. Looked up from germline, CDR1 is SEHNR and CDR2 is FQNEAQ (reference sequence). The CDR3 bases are TGTGCCAGCAGCTTCCGGGACAGGGGAAGCACCGGGGAGCTGTTTTTT. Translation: CASSFRDRGSTGELFF.

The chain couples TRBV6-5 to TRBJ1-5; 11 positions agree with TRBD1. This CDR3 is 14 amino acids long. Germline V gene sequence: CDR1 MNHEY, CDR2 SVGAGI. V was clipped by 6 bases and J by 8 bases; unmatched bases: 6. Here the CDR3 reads CASRGTGGWEPQHF. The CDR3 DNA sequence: TGTGCCAGCAGGGGGACAGGGGGGTGGGAGCCCCAGCATTTT.

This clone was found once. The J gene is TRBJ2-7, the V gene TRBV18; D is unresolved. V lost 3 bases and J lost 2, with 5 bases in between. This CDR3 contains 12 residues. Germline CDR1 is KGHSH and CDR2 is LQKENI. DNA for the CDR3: TGTGCCAGCTCACCCCAGCCCTACGAGCAGTACTTC. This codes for CASSPQPYEQYF.

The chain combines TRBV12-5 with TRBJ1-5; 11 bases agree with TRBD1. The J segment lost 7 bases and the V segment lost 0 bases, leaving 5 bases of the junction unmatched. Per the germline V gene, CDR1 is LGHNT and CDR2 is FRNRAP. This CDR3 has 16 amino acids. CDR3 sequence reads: CASGLVQGQGGQPQHF. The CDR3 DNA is TGTGCTAGTGGTTTGGTACAGGGACAGGGGGGACAGCCCCAGCATTTT.

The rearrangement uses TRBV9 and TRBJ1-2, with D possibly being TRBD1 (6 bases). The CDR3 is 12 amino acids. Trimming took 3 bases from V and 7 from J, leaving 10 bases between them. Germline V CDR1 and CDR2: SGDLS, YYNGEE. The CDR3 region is CASSGGTPGYTF. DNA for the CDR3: TGTGCCAGCAGCGGGGGGACACCTGGCTACACCTTC.

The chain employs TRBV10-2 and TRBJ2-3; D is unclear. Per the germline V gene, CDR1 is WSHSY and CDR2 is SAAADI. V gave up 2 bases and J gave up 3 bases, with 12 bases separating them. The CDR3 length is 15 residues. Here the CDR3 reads CASSEGRTWTDTQYF. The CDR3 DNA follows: TGCGCCAGCAGTGAGGGGCGAACGTGGACAGATACGCAGTATTTT.

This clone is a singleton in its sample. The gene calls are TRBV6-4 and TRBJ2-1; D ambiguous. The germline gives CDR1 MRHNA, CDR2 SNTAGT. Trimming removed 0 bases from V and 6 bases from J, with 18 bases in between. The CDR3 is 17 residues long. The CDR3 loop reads CASSDSTPTVTGNEQFF. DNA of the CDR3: TGTGCCAGCAGTGACTCGACCCCCACGGTCACGGGCAATGAGCAGTTCTTC.

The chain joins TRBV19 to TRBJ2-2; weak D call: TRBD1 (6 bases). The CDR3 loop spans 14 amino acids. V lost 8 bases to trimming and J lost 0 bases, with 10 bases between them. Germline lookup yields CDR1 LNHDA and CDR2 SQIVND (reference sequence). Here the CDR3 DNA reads TGTGCCAGTTGCGACAGGACGAACACCGGGGAGCTGTTTTTT. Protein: CASCDRTNTGELFF.

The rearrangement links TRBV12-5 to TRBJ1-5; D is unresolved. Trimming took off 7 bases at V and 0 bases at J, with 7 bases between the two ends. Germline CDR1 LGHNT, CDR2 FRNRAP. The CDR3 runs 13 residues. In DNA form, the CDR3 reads TGTGCTAGTGCCCCGAATAGCAATCAGCCCCAGCATTTT. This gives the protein CASAPNSNQPQHF.

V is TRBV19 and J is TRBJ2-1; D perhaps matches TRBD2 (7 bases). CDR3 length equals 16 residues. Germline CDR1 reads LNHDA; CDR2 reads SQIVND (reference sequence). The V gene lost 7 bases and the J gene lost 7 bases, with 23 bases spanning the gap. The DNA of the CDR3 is TGTGCCAGTACTCCTCCCCGAGGGGGGGAGGCGAATGAGCAGTTCTTC. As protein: CASTPPRGGEANEQFF. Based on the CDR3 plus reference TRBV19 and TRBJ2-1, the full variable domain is DGGITQSPKYLFRKEGQNVTLSCEQNLNHDAMYWYRQDPGQGLRLIYYSQIVNDFQKGDIAEGYSVSREKKESFPLTVTSAQKNPTAFYLCASTPPRGGEANEQFFGPGTRLTVL.